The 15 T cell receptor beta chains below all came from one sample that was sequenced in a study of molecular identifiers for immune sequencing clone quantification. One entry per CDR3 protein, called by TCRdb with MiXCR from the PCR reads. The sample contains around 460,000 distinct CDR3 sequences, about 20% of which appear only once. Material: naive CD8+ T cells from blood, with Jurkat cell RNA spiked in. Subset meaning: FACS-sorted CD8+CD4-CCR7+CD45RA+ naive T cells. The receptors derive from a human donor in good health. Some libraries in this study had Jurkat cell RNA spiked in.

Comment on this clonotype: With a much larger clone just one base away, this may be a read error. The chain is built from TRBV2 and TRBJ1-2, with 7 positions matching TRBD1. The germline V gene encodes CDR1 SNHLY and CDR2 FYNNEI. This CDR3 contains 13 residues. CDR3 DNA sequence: TGTGCCAGCAGAGGGACAGAGCGGTATGGCTACGCCTTC. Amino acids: CASRGTERYGYAF.

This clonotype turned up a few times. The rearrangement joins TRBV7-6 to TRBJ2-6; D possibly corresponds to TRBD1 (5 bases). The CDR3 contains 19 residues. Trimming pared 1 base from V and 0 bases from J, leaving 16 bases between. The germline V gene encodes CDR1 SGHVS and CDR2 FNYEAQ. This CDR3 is CASSLDAGFQYSGANVLTF. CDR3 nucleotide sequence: TGTGCCAGCAGCTTAGATGCAGGGTTTCAATACTCTGGGGCCAACGTCCTGACTTTC.

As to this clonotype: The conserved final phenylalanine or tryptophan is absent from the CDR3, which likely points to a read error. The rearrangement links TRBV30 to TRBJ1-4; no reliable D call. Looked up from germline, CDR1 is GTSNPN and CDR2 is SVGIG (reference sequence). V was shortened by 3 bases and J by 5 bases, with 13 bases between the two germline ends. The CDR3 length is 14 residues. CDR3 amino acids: CAWSALTENEKLFS. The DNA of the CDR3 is TGTGCCTGGAGCGCACTGACGGAGAATGAAAAACTGTTTTCT.

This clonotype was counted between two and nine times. CDR3 DNA sequence: TGTGCCAGCAGTTTATATTCGAGGACAGTTAGCAATCAGCCCCAGCATTTT. This sequence encodes CASSLYSRTVSNQPQHF. The gene calls are TRBV27 and TRBJ1-5; TRBD1 might be the D (6 bases). The CDR3 length is 17 residues. Looked up from germline, CDR1 is MNHEY and CDR2 is SMNVEV (reference sequence). Trimming removed 1 base from V and 0 bases from J, with 13 bases in between.

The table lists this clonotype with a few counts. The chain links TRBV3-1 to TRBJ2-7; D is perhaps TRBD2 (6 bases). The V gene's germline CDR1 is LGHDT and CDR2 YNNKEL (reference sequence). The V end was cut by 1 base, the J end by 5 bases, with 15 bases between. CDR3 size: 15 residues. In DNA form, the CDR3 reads TGTGCCAGCAGCCAAGGGGCAGGGCCGGGGGACGAGCAGTACTTC. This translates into CASSQGAGPGDEQYF.

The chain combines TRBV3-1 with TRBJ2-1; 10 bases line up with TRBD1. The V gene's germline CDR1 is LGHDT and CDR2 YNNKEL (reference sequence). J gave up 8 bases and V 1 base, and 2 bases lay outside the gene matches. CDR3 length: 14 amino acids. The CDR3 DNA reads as TGTGCCAGCAGCCAAGGACAGGGGGCGTATGAGCAGTTCTTC. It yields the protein CASSQGQGAYEQFF.

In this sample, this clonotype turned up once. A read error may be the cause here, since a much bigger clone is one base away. CDR3 residues: CASSPGTHEAFF. Here the CDR3 DNA reads TGTGCCAGCAGCCCAGGGACACATGAAGCTTTCTTT. The V gene is TRBV7-8, the J gene TRBJ1-1; a possible D gene is TRBD1 (6 bases). Germline V gene sequence: CDR1 SGHVS, CDR2 FQNEAQ. Trimming left V 5 bases short and J 7 bases short, with 11 bases between. This CDR3 is built from 12 residues.

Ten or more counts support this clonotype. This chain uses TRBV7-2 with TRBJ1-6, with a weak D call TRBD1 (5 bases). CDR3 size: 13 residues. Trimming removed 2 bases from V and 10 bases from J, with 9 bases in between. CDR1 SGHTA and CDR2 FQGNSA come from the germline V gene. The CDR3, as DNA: TGTGCCAGCAGCTTAATCTGGGACTCACCCCTCCACTTT. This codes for CASSLIWDSPLHF. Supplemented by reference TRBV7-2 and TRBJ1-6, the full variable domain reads GAGVSQSPSNKVTEKGKDVELRCDPISGHTALYWYRQSLGQGLEFLIYFQGNSAPDKSGLPSDRFSAERTGGSVSTLTIQRTQQEDSAVYLCASSLIWDSPLHFGNGTRLTVT.

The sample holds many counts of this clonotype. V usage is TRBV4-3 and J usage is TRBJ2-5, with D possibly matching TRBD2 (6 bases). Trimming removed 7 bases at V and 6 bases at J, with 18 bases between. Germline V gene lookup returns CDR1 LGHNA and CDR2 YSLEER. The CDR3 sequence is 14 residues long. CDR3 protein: CASKPGAGTKTQYF. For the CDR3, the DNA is TGCGCCAGCAAACCGGGAGCCGGCACGAAGACCCAGTACTTC.

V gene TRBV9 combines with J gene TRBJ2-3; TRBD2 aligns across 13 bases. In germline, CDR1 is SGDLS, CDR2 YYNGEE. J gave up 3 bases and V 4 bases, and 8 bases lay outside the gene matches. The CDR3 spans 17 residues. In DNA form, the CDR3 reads TGTGCCAGCAGCCGTACTGGACTAGCGGGAGAGACAGATACGCAGTATTTT. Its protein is CASSRTGLAGETDTQYF. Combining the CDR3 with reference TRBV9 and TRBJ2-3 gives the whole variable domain DSGVTQTPKHLITATGQRVTLRCSPRSGDLSVYWYQQSLDQGLQFLIQYYNGEERAKGNILERFSAQQFPDLHSELNLSSLELGDSALYFCASSRTGLAGETDTQYFGPGTRLTVL.

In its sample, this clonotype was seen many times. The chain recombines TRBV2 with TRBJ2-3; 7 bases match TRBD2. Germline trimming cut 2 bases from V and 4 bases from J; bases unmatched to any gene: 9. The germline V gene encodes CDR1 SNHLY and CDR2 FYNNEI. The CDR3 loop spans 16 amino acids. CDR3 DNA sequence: TGTGCCAGCAGTGAATGGGAGGGAGAGGGCCCAGATACGCAGTATTTT. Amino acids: CASSEWEGEGPDTQYF.

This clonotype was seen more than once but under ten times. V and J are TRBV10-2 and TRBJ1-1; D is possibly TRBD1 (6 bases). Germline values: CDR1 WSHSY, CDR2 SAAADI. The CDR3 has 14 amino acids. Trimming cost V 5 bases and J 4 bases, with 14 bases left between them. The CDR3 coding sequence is TGCGCCAGCAGTCGGGGGGCAGCGGCCACTGAAGCTTTCTTT. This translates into CASSRGAAATEAFF.

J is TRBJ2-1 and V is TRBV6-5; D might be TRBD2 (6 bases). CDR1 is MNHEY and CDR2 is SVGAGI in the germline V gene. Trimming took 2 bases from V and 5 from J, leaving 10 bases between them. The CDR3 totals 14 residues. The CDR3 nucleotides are TGTGCCAGCAGTTACAAGCGGACTAACAATGAGCAGTTCTTC. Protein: CASSYKRTNNEQFF.

The CDR3: CASSPHTSGNTDTQYF. The DNA for the CDR3 is TGTGCCAGCAGTCCACATACGAGCGGTAACACAGATACGCAGTATTTT. The chain uses TRBV27 and TRBJ2-3; TRBD2 might be the D (5 bases). Between the trimmed V and J ends, which lost 5 bases and 2 bases, there was a span of 17 bases. The CDR3 consists of 16 residues. CDR1 is MNHEY and CDR2 is SMNVEV in the germline V gene (reference sequence).

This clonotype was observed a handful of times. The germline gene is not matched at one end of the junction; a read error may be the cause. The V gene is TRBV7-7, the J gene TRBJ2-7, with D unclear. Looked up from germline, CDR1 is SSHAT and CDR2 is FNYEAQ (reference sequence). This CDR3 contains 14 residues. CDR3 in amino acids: CASSLGPRSDEQYF. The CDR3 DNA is TGTGCTAGCAGCTTGGGCCCTCGCAGCGACGAGCAGTACTTC.